The rows below give T cell receptor beta chains drawn from one sample of a study of blood T cell repertoires in COVID-19. Here immunoSEQ multiplex PCR was the method, and the copy in TCRdb shows in-frame clones only, minus some. The repertoire holds 200,000 to 250,000 clones, with 75% to 90% as singletons. Material for sequencing was peripheral blood. These receptor sequences come from a woman aged 25-40 years who had recovered from COVID-19. Each CDR3 is given with its conserved first and last residue. The D gene is left open where the match is weak. For some rows the clone size is stated as once, few or many, or as a class when expanded; others skip it.

v_gene	d_gene	j_gene	abundance	len	CDR3nt	CDR3aa
TRBV30	-	TRBJ1-6	few	15	TGTGCCTGGAGTCCCCCCGGGGAGAGGCATTCACCCCTCCACTTT	CAWSPPGERHSPLHF
TRBV9	TRBD1	TRBJ2-5	-	15	TGTGCCAGCAGCGTCCGGGACAGCCGGTTTGAGACCCAGTACTTC	CASSVRDSRFETQYF
TRBV5-1	TRBD1	TRBJ1-1	once	15	TGCGCCAGCAGCTTGGGACAGGGGATGAACACTGAAGCTTTCTTT	CASSLGQGMNTEAFF
TRBV6-5	TRBD2	TRBJ2-7	-	15	TGTGCCAGCAGTCAAACTAGCGGGGGTCCCTACGAGCAGTACTTC	CASSQTSGGPYEQYF
TRBV6-5	-	TRBJ1-5	-	13	TGTGCCAGCTCGGGTAGAGTCGATCAGCCCCAGCATTTT	CASSGRVDQPQHF
TRBV9	-	TRBJ2-1	-	16	TGTGCCAGCAGCGTAAGTCTCGCGAAAGCCTACAATGAGCAGTTCTTC	CASSVSLAKAYNEQFF
TRBV18	-	TRBJ1-1	-	12	TGTGCCAGCTCGCAGGTGAACACTGAAGCTTTCTTT	CASSQVNTEAFF
TRBV7-2	TRBD2	TRBJ2-7	once	14	TGTGCCAGCAGCCAACTAGCGGGGGGGTACGAGCAGTACTTC	CASSQLAGGYEQYF
TRBV4-3	-	TRBJ1-4	-	16	TGCGCCAGCAGCCAATTCCCCTTACTCACGAATGAAAAACTGTTTTTT	CASSQFPLLTNEKLFF
TRBV7-6	-	TRBJ2-2	-	15	TGTGCCAGCAGCTTAAATGCCGGGAACGGCGGGGAGCTGTTTTTT	CASSLNAGNGGELFF
TRBV5-1	-	TRBJ1-4	-	17	TGCGCCAGCAGCTTGCGAGGTTCCGGACAGCTTAATGAAAAACTGTTTTTT	CASSLRGSGQLNEKLFF
TRBV7-6	-	TRBJ2-3	-	16	TGTGCCAGCAGTTTCCCCGGGGCGGGGAGCACAGATACGCAGTATTTT	CASSFPGAGSTDTQYF
TRBV6-2/TRBV6-3	-	TRBJ2-7	-	17	TGTGCCAGCAGCCCCATACCCCAACTAGCTCCCCACTACGAGCAGTACTTC	CASSPIPQLAPHYEQYF
TRBV7-3	TRBD1	TRBJ2-3	-	19	TGTGCCAGCAGCTGTAAAAGCCCTGGGACAGCAACTAGCACAGATACGCAGTATTTT	CASSCKSPGTATSTDTQYF
TRBV9	TRBD1	TRBJ2-7	once	14	TGTGCCAGCAGCGTGACAGGGAATTCCTACGAGCAGTACTTC	CASSVTGNSYEQYF
TRBV6-5	TRBD1	TRBJ2-1	-	15	TGTGCCAGCAGTTACGGACAGGGGAACTACTTTGAGCAGTTCTTC	CASSYGQGNYFEQFF
TRBV6-2/TRBV6-3	-	TRBJ2-1	many	13	TGTGCCAGCAGTTACCCCCCTGTGAATGAGCAGTTCTTC	CASSYPPVNEQFF
TRBV12-3/TRBV12-4	-	TRBJ2-3	-	13	TGTGCCAGCAGTCAGGGATCCACAGATACGCAGTATTTT	CASSQGSTDTQYF
TRBV7-6	-	TRBJ1-4	once	15	TGTGCCAGCAGCTTAGAGGGGGCAACTAATGAAAAACTGTTTTTT	CASSLEGATNEKLFF
TRBV27	TRBD2	TRBJ2-1	-	16	TGTGCCAGCAGTTTGGATAGCGGGGGGGCTGGTAATGAGCAGTTCTTC	CASSLDSGGAGNEQFF
TRBV7-9	-	TRBJ2-1	-	15	TGTGCCAGCAGTCCCAGTCCCGGACTTGTGAATGAGCAGTTCTTC	CASSPSPGLVNEQFF
TRBV7-2	TRBD1	TRBJ1-1	once	15	TGTGCCAGCAGCTTAAACAGGGGGATGAACACTGAAGCTTTCTTT	CASSLNRGMNTEAFF
TRBV7-2	TRBD2	TRBJ2-7	-	15	TGTGCCAGCAGCCTAGGACTAGCGAGGTCGTACGAGCAGTACTTC	CASSLGLARSYEQYF
TRBV19	-	TRBJ1-5	-	15	TGTGCCAGTAAGGAAGGAGGGCAGGGAGGGCAGCCCCAGCATTTT	CASKEGGQGGQPQHF
TRBV6-4	TRBD2	TRBJ2-3	-	15	TGTGCCAGCAGTCAAGAGCGGGGTCGTATGTATACGCAGTATTTT	CASSQERGRMYTQYF
TRBV12-3/TRBV12-4	-	TRBJ1-1	-	12	TGTGCCAGCAGTTTTTCGGGTGTTGAAGCTTTCTTT	CASSFSGVEAFF
TRBV6-5	TRBD1	TRBJ2-7	-	13	TGTGCCAGCAGGACAGGGGGCAGCCACGAGCAGTACTTC	CASRTGGSHEQYF
TRBV30	-	TRBJ1-1	-	15	TGTGCCTGGAGCTCTTGGGGGGGGCTGAGCACTGAAGCTTTCTTT	CAWSSWGGLSTEAFF
TRBV19	TRBD2	TRBJ2-1	-	15	TGTGCCAGTAGGAAGGGGCGGGGGGAATACAATGAGCAGTTCTTC	CASRKGRGEYNEQFF
TRBV4-3	TRBD1	TRBJ1-2	once	15	TGCGCCAGCAGCCAAGTCGGGACAGGGTCGAATGGCTACACCTTC	CASSQVGTGSNGYTF
TRBV6-1	-	TRBJ2-1	-	19	TGTGCCAGCAGTGAAGGCCAAAAGGGGTTCGGTGGGTCCTACAATGAGCAGTTCTTC	CASSEGQKGFGGSYNEQFF
TRBV13	TRBD1	TRBJ1-1	once	15	TGTGCCAGCAGCTCACCCGGACAGGGATCGCCTGAAGCTTTCTTT	CASSSPGQGSPEAFF
TRBV19	TRBD1	TRBJ2-5	-	15	TGTGCCAGTAGTATTGGGACAGGGCCAAAAGAGACCCAGTACTTC	CASSIGTGPKETQYF
TRBV7-2	TRBD2	TRBJ2-1	few	16	TGTGCCAGCAGCCCCCGGGGACTAGCGGGAGGCAATGAGCAGTTCTTC	CASSPRGLAGGNEQFF
TRBV6-1	TRBD2	TRBJ2-3	-	17	TGTGCCAGCAGTGCTAGTACTAGCGGGGGGTGGGGAGATACGCAGTATTTT	CASSASTSGGWGDTQYF
TRBV2	-	TRBJ1-2	-	13	TGTGCCAGCAGTACACGACAGTTCTATGGCTACACCTTC	CASSTRQFYGYTF
TRBV19	TRBD1	TRBJ1-3	-	17	TGTGCCAGTACCGGGACAGGGAATAGGTGGCGTGGAAACACCATATATTTT	CASTGTGNRWRGNTIYF
TRBV15	-	TRBJ2-1	-	15	TGTGCCACCAGCAGAGATGCGGGGAAATACAATGAGCAGTTCTTC	CATSRDAGKYNEQFF
TRBV2	TRBD2	TRBJ2-7	-	16	TGTGCCAGCAGTGATCGGCGGGGACTAGCGGAATACGAGCAGTACTTC	CASSDRRGLAEYEQYF
TRBV7-6	TRBD1	TRBJ1-4	-	15	TGTGCCAGCAGCCCCTATACAGGGGTTATCGAAAAACTGTTTTTT	CASSPYTGVIEKLFF
TRBV9	-	TRBJ1-2	-	15	TGTGCCAGCAGCGCCGTGGTAGGAGGGGCCTATGGCTACACCTTC	CASSAVVGGAYGYTF
TRBV19	-	TRBJ1-6	-	16	TGTGCCAGTAGACCAGGGTTCAGCTCCTATAATTCACCCCTCCACTTT	CASRPGFSSYNSPLHF
TRBV7-8	TRBD2	TRBJ2-5	-	15	TGTGCCAGCAGCTTAGCTAGCGGGGTCATTGAGACCCAGTACTTC	CASSLASGVIETQYF
TRBV6-2/TRBV6-3	TRBD1	TRBJ1-1	-	16	TGTGCCAGCAGTTTGTCGACAGGGGGTTTGGACACTGAAGCTTTCTTT	CASSLSTGGLDTEAFF